This TCR beta chain was identified during a study of T cells in tuberculosis. Study in general: This South African cohort compared adolescents with or without latent tuberculosis against adults with active tuberculosis.

The CDR3 totals 13 residues. Germline CDR1 reads GTSNPN; CDR2 reads SVGIG (reference sequence). Between the trimmed V and J ends, which lost 0 bases and 6 bases, there was a span of 8 bases. Study findings and constraints: Samples were chosen by availability of cryopreserved specimens. Smaller distances to GMM-specific TCRs suggested their expansion in active tuberculosis. Active tuberculosis patients had shorter CDR3-alpha; the beta difference was nonsignificant.

In regard to this clone: Antigen: not known.

As for time point: new active TB diagnosis, blood taken before or within 7 days of starting treatment. The protocol was immunoSEQ multiplex PCR, while the TCRdb copy is restricted to in-frame clones and leaves out a portion. The sample has approximately 53,000 clones, about 95% seen once. Specimen: PBMCs, collected at tuberculosis diagnosis. The TCR sequence derives from an adult with tuberculosis. The chain carries TRBV30 and TRBJ2-2; tentatively, D is TRBD2 (5 bases). CDR3 loop: CAWSVRGPGELFF. CDR3 nucleotide sequence: TGTGCCTGGAGTGTACGGGGTCCCGGGGAGCTGTTTTTT.